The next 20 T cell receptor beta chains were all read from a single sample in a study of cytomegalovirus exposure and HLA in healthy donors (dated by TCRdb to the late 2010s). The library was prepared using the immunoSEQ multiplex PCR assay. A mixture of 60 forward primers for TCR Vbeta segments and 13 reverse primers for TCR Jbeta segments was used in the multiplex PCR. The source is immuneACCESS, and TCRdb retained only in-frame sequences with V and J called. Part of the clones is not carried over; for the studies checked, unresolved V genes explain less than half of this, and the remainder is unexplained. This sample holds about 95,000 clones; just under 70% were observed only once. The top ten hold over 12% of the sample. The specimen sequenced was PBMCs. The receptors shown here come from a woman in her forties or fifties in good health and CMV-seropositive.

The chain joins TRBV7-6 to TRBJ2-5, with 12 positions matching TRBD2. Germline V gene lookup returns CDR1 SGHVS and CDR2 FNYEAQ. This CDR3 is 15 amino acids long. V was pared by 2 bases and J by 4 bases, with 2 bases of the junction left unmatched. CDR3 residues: CASSLQGLAGETQYF. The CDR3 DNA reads TGTGCCAGCAGCTTACAGGGACTAGCGGGAGAGACCCAGTACTTC.

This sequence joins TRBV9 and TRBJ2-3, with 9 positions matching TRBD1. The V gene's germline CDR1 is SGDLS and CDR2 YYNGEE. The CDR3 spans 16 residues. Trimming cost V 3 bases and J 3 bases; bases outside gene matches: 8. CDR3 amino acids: CASSALQGALTDTQYF. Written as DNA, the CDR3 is TGTGCCAGCAGCGCCCTACAGGGGGCATTGACAGATACGCAGTATTTT.

CDR3 residues: CASSLDGENTGELFF. CDR3 coding DNA: TGTGCCAGCAGTCTGGACGGGGAAAACACCGGGGAGCTGTTTTTT. The chain combines TRBV2 with TRBJ2-2; TRBD2 is a possible D gene (5 bases). The CDR3 is 15 residues long. Per germline, CDR1 SNHLY and CDR2 FYNNEI. The V and J ends lost 5 bases and 2 bases respectively, with 12 bases between them. The full variable domain, with the rest looked up from reference TRBV2 and TRBJ2-2, is EPEVTQTPSHQVTQMGQEVILRCVPISNHLYFYWYRQILGQKVEFLVSFYNNEISEKSEIFDDQFSVERPDGSNFTLKIRSTKLEDSAMYFCASSLDGENTGELFFGEGSRLTVL.

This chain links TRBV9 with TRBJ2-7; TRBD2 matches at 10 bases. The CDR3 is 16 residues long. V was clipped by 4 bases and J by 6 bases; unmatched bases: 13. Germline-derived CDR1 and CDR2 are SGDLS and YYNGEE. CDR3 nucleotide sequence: TGTGCCAGCAGCAGACGACTAGCGGGTGACACGAGCGAGCAGTACTTC. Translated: CASSRRLAGDTSEQYF.

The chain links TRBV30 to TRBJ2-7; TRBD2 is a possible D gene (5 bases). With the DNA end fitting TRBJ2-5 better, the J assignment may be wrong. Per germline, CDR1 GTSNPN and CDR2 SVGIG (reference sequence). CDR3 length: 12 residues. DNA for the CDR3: TGTGCCTGGAGTGCGGGGAGTGAGACCCAGTACTTC. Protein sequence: CAWSAGSETQYF.

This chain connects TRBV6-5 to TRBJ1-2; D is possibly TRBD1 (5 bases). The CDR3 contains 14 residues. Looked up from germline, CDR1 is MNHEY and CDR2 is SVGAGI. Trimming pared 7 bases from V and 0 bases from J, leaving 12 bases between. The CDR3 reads CASTEGLTNYGYTF. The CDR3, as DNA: TGTGCCAGCACTGAGGGACTGACTAACTATGGCTACACCTTC.

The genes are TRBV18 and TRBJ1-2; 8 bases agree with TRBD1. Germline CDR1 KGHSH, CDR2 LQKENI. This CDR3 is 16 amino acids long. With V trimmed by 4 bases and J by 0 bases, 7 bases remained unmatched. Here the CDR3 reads CASSRGQGLANYGYTF. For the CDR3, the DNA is TGTGCCAGCTCACGAGGACAGGGTTTGGCTAACTATGGCTACACCTTC.

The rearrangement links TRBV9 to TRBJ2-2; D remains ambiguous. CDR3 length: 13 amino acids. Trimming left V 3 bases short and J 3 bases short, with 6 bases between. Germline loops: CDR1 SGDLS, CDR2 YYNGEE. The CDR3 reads CASSGSDTGELFF. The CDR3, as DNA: TGTGCCAGCAGCGGATCAGACACCGGGGAGCTGTTTTTT.

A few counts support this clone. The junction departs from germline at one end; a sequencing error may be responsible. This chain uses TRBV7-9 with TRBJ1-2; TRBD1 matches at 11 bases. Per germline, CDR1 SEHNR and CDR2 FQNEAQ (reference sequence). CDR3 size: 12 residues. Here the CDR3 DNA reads TGTTCCAGCCGTCTGGGACAGGGGGATTCCACCTTC. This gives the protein CSSRLGQGDSTF.

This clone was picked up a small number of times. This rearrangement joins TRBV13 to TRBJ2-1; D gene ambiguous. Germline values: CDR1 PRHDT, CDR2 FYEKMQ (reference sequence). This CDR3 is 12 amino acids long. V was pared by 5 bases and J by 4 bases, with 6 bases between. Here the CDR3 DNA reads TGTGCCAGCAGCCTACAGTACAATGAGCAGTTCTTC. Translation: CASSLQYNEQFF.

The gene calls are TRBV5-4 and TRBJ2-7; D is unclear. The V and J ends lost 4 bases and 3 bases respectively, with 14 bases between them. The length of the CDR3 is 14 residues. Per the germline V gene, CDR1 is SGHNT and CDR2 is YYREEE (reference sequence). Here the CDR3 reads CASSRLTPNYEQYF. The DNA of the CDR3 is TGTGCCAGCAGCCGACTTACGCCAAACTACGAGCAGTACTTC.

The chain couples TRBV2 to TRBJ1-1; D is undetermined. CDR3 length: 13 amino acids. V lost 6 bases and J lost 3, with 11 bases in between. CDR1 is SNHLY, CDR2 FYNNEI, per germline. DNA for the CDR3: TGTGCCAGCAGCTCCTTCGCGGACACTGAAGCTTTCTTT. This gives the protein CASSSFADTEAFF.

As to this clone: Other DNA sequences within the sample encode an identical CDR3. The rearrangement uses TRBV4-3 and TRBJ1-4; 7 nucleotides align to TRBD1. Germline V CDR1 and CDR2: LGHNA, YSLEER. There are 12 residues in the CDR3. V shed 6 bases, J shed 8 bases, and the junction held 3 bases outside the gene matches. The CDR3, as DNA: TGCGCCAGCAGTCCGGGACAGGAAAAACTGTTTTTT. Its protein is CASSPGQEKLFF.

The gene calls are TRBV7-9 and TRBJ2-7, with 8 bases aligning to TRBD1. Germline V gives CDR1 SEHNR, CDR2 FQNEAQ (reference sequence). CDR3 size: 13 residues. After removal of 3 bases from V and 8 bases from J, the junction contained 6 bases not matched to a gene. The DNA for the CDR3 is TGTGCCAGCAGCTTCGAGCAGGGGGCGAAGCAGTACTTC. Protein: CASSFEQGAKQYF.

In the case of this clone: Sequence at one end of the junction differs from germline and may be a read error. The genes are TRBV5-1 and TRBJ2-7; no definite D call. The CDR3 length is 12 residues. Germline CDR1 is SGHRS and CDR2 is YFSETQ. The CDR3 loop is CASGLQNGEQYF. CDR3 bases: TGCGCCAGCGGCTTGCAAAACGGCGAGCAGTACTTC.

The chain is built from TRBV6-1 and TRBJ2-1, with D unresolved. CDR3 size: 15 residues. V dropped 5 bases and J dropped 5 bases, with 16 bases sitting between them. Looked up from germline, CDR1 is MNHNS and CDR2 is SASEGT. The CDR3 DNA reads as TGTGCCAGCAGTCCTCTCCCCTACGCCAACAATGAGCAGTTCTTC. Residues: CASSPLPYANNEQFF.

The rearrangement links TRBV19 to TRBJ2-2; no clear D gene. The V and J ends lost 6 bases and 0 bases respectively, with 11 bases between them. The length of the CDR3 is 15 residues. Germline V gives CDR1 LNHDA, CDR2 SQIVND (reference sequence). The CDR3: CASSLISANTGELFF. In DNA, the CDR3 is TGTGCCAGTAGCTTGATTTCGGCGAACACCGGGGAGCTGTTTTTT.

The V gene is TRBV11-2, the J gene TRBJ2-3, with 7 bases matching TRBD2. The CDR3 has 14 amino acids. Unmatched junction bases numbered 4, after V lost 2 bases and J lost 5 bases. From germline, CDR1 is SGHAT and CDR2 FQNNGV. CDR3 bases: TGTGCCAGCAGCTTACTTTCGGGAGGAGATACGCAGTATTTT. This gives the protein CASSLLSGGDTQYF.

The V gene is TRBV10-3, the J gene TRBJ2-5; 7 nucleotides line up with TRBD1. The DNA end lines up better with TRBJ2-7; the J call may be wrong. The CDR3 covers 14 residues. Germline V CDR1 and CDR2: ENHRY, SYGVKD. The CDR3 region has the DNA TGTGCCATCAGTGATTACAGGGACAGTTACGAGCAGTACTTC. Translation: CAISDYRDSYEQYF.

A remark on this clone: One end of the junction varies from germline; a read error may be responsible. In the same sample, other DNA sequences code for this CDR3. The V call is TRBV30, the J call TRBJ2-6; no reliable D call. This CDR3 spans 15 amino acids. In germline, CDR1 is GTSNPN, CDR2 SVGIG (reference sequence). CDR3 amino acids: CAWSVGSSGANVLTF. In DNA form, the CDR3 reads TGCGCCTGGAGTGTTGGCTCCTCTGGGGCCAACGTCCTGACTTTC.